This T cell receptor (beta chain) was sequenced for a study of cytomegalovirus exposure and HLA in healthy donors (TCRdb year 2017). Regarding the complete study: According to an earlier analysis of 587 of the donors, 200 million or so T cells yielded 100 million or so unique TCR beta sequences and 276 Gb of sequence data. About 300 gigabases of sequencing data and 91 million or so unique TCR sequences made up an early release that covered roughly 670 HLA-typed donors. Of the 350 to 450 genotyped donors, roughly 76% were placed in the genetic ancestry cluster associated with self-reported Caucasian donors. The aim of the study was to test whether cataloging public T cell receptors could identify signatures of past pathogen exposure. The T cell repertoires of roughly 660 subjects were profiled by immunosequencing and related to cytomegalovirus serostatus. Besides the first cohort of approximately 670 subjects, a separate validation cohort made up of about 120 different subjects was used. The study combined high-throughput TCR immunosequencing, statistical association of individual TCRs with disease status, and machine learning to predict cytomegalovirus infection status. In a later analysis, previously published TCR beta repertoires from about 670 donors were re-analyzed and high-resolution HLA genotyping was added so that TCR occurrence patterns could be studied. In the later analysis, no new phenotypic data were used to find candidate immune exposures; instead, reliance was placed on TCR beta sequences and their occurrence across donors. To decide whether each TCR beta V gene segment behaved as functional or pseudogenic, an earlier analysis of 587 of the donors relied on high-throughput TCR beta sequencing. Donor age, sex, ethnicity and CMV serostatus were collected together with the repertoire data. A later genetic analysis took genome-wide SNP genotypes for about 55% of the roughly 670 donors and used that subset as a discovery cohort. All discovery cohort repertoires had been generated on a single sequencing platform. Class I and class II HLA loci were covered by the typing at four-digit resolution. The number of donors typed differed by locus, with 629-630 for A, B, C, DRB1 and DQB1, 522 for DQA1, 600 to 610 for DPA1, and roughly 450 for DPB1. Several DR-DQ haplotypes were handled as single units for association and clustering because linkage in the cohort was strong. On average, about 240,000 unique TCR beta nucleotide sequences were sequenced per donor among 398 genotyped donors of the cohort, with around 19% of those sequences being non-productive.

V loses 4 bases at its end and J loses 3 bases; junction bases beyond the gene matches: 13. CDR1 MGHRA and CDR2 YSYEKL were looked up in the germline V gene. From the cysteine through the phenylalanine, the CDR3 covers 17 amino acids. The sequence is cut down to CDR3 DNA, 51 bases in frame from base 1. In total, approximately 690 healthy bone marrow donors made up the cohort. Cohort members were all nominally healthy when sampled, although unrecorded immune exposures were likely present. The donor tested CMV seropositive, placing the donor among the 290 or so seropositive members of the cohort. A peripheral blood sample was provided by each donor, and peripheral blood mononuclear cells were used for TCR beta sequencing. Genomic DNA extraction from the blood cell samples was performed with the Qiagen DNeasy Blood Extraction Kit. In regard to this clone: Which antigen it targets is not known. Base qualities are not recorded, but no much larger clone differs from it by a single base.

The library was obtained by the immunoSEQ multiplex PCR assay. For the multiplex PCR, a mixture combining 60 forward primers for TCR Vbeta segments and 13 reverse primers for TCR Jbeta segments was used. The CDR3 region of rearranged TCR beta genes was amplified from genomic DNA with a multiplex PCR assay. Amplified TCR beta libraries were sequenced as 87-base-pair reads on the Illumina HiSeq System. The paper's processing steps were these. Across the 700 or so repertoires, a later analysis counted some 81 million unique TCR beta chains, roughly 11 million of which were shared by at least two donors. Raw reads were error-corrected and collapsed into unique sequences with a nearest-neighbor algorithm that merged closely related sequences to remove PCR and sequencing errors. Alignment of CDR3 sequences to IMGT reference sequences was used to assign V, D and J gene segments. For a sequence to be retained, a match of at least six nucleotides to both a V gene segment and a J gene segment was required. A rearrangement counted as productive if the CDR3 had no stop codons and remained in frame with V and J, and every other rearrangement counted as non-productive. CDR3 was defined by IMGT convention, running from the second conserved V-encoded cysteine to the conserved J-encoded phenylalanine. Sequences without an unambiguous match to a single V gene segment were excluded from the earlier analysis of 450 to 750 of the donors. An earlier analysis of some 610 of the donors called V segments functional above 56.7% productive rearrangements and segregating when the between-donor standard deviation exceeded 5%. A statistical classification framework was built to diagnose cytomegalovirus status from the catalog of TCR beta chain sequences. In a later analysis, V and J genes were assigned by comparing TCR nucleotide sequences against IMGT/GENE-DB human TR gene sequences. In a later analysis, CDR3 sequences and most-parsimonious VDJ recombination scenarios were assigned using the TCRdist pipeline. In a later analysis, each TCR beta chain was defined by its CDR3 amino acid sequence together with its V-gene family, and reads lacking a unique V-gene family were excluded. A later analysis removed several hundred highly shared, low-generation-probability nucleotide sequences to deal with suspected cross-contamination and a sequencing artifact. For each public chain, a later analysis derived a clonal expansion index from normalized ranks of inferred template counts within each repertoire. Generation probabilities in a later analysis came from a VDJ recombination model fitted to out-of-frame rearrangements, and those results were checked against IGoR. In a later analysis, TCR-TCR, TCR-HLA and TCR-CMV co-occurrence was scored with hypergeometric tests, and a repertoire-size bias correction was applied to TCR pairs. A later analysis estimated false discovery rates by permuting HLA or CMV assignments 20 times. In a later analysis, co-occurring TCRs were grouped with DBSCAN, and TCRdist sequence similarity was added when clustering was performed within HLA-allele-positive subsets. Co-occurrence clustering excluded repertoires with fewer than 30,000 or more than 120,000 public chains, plus five with anomalous nucleotide sharing. TCRdb holds this immuneACCESS table with in-frame rearrangements only. Some clones are missing; in checked studies, unresolved V genes explain under half, and the rest has no known cause. V and J calls and clone size are those listed in that table; D and trimming were worked out from the DNA. Here the sample has more than 150,000 clones; about three quarters occur a single time. The ten largest clones take up about 3.4% of the sample.

What the research found in general, with its limitations: Specific HLA alleles were associated with over 15,000 TCR beta sequences at a false discovery rate of 0.05 in a later analysis. A cluster of highly shared sequence variants was judged likely to be a technical artifact of the sequencing pipeline. In a later genetic analysis, a missense DCLRE1C variant was associated with V-gene and J-gene trimming of TCR beta chains, and the association was replicated in an independent cohort. Immune exposure information for the cohort was limited to CMV serostatus. In a later analysis, TCR association rates were found to vary across HLA loci, with the most associated TCRs seen for DRB1 alleles and the fewest for HLA-C alleles. Because counts were too low, about 15 rarely observed V segments, including chromosome 9 orphons, were left out of the earlier analysis of roughly 600 of the donors. In a later analysis, HLA-associated TCR beta chains showed more clonal expansion and lower generation probabilities than non-associated chains that were equally common. Because some donors lacked HLA typing at each locus, the association tests relied only on the typed subset. Roughly uniform sequencing depth across donors was assumed in presence/absence analyses, although this assumption may not hold. Correlated functional status among segregating V segments might reflect linkage disequilibrium, but an unknown experimental factor could not be ruled out. Several of the top co-occurrence clusters appeared to be linked to parvovirus B19, influenza, CMV and Epstein-Barr virus, according to a later analysis. This cohort had only TCR beta chains sequenced, and the lack of alpha or paired-chain data limited which features could be detected. When HLA alleles, especially DR and DQ, strongly co-occurred, TCR associations were difficult to assign to individual alleles. Most TCR sequences were observed very rarely across donors, whereas some public TCRs were present in many individuals. A further reported finding was that TCR beta sequences accurately predicted the HLA-A and HLA-B alleles for most subjects in the first cohort. Most CMV-associated TCR beta chains appeared to be HLA-restricted in a later analysis, and the HLA associations seemed to be driven largely by CMV exposure. The study listed 150 to 200 TCR beta chains as associated with cytomegalovirus. The authors suggested that the approach could potentially be generalized to other disease states and immunological phenotypes. Some IMGT-functional V segments, including TRBV6-2 and TRBV6-3, could not be told apart with the 87-base-pair reads, so those segments were excluded. A later genetic analysis reported fewer N-insertions in productive TCRs among donors in an Asian-associated ancestry cluster than the roughly 650-donor mean. The classifier was reported to diagnose cytomegalovirus status with high specificity and sensitivity in both the original cohort and the validation cohort. An earlier analysis of 587 of the donors showed that most TCR beta V segments appeared in productive rearrangements either about 90% or about 30% of the time, which broadly matched IMGT annotations. In vitro tests confirmed that a few of the cytomegalovirus-associated TCR beta chains recognize cytomegalovirus antigens.

The sequencing sample was made of PBMCs. The receptor chain draws on TRBV4-1 and TRBJ1-2; 8 bases in between match TRBD1. The receptor was derived from a woman between 50 and 59 years old in good health and CMV-seropositive. At the DNA level, the sequence is TGCGCCAGCAGCCGCTCAACAGACAGGGGAAGGGACTATGGCTACACCTTC. Translation gives CASSRSTDRGRDYGYTF.